This TCR beta chain was sequenced for a study of T cell responses to AZD1222 COVID-19 vaccine (dated by TCRdb to the early 2020s). About the study as a whole: TCR sequencing was performed for about 250 trial participants, of whom 200 to 220 were given two doses of AZD1222 and some 25 were given two doses of MenACWY control vaccine. Trial participants were enrolled into age subgroups of 18-55, 56-69 and 70-plus years, which contained around 150, 29 and 61 TCR-sequenced participants, respectively.

The CDR3 numbers 12 residues from cysteine through phenylalanine. Here the CDR3 DNA is all that survives: 36 bases in frame from base 1. Reading the germline V gene gives CDR1 SQVTM and CDR2 ANQGSEA. V is trimmed back by 7 bases and J by 7 bases, and the junction contains 3 bases that no gene match accounts for. Note on this clone: Its cognate antigen has yet to be identified. Base qualities are not recorded, but no much larger clone differs from it by a single base.

The CDR3 regions of human TCRbeta chains were subjected to immunosequencing. The authors' analysis ran thus. TCRs in the repertoires were compared against a reference library of SARS-CoV-2-specific TCRs that had been generated with the MIRA antigen-specificity platform. Breadth was defined as the fraction of unique TCRs that were SARS-CoV-2-associated, and depth was defined as the fraction of total T cells that were SARS-CoV-2-associated. Using the MIRA data, every spike-specific TCR was mapped to the spike region that the TCR reacted to and assigned to either a CD4 or a CD8 class. Log10-transformed breadth and depth values were compared by one-way ANOVA with Sidak's multiple comparisons tests. TCRdb took over this immuneACCESS table, retaining in-frame rearrangements with V and J assigned. Such tables are incomplete; in checked studies, under half of the missing clones stem from an unresolved V gene, and the remainder is unexplained. The D gene and trimming were derived from the DNA, and the V and J assignments and clone size from that table. The sample contains 140,000 to 150,000 clones, 70% to 90% of them found a single time. The ten biggest clones cover approximately 5% of the sample.

What the work shows at the level of the full study, not this receptor alone: In the small 56-69-year group, the increase in depth fell short of significance, most likely because of low power. Conclusions about previously exposed vaccinees were limited because only a handful of AZD1222 recipients were SARS-CoV-2 seropositive at baseline. Spike-specific TCR breadth and depth rose significantly after two AZD1222 doses compared with day 0 and with MenACWY recipients. Because no day 14 peak-response samples were available, the repertoires could be characterized only after the peak T cell response. Participants were mostly white British and included more females than males, and it was suggested by the authors that clonal diversity may have been underestimated. Reportedly, close to half of the unique spike-specific TCRs recognized epitopes lying outside the regions that are mutated in the B.1.351 and B.1.1.7 variants. The whole spike protein was spanned by vaccine-associated CD4 TCRs, and dominant responses were seen in regions 160-218 and 743-854.

What this sample's time point label stands for: about 28 days (+/-7) after the second vaccine dose. AZD1222 recipients with second doses at about 4 weeks or about 12 weeks were pooled, because spike-specific TCR depth and breadth did not differ between schedules. Vaccinee samples came from UK trials COV001 and COV002, including a single-blind randomized controlled phase 2/3 trial of AZD1222 (ChAdOx1 nCoV-19) in healthy adults. For TCRbeta chain sequencing, PBMC samples from trial participants were taken at day 0 and at day 28 after the second dose. The receptor was isolated from an adult who received the AZD1222 COVID-19 vaccine. The rearrangement joined TRBV29-1 to TRBJ1-4; the junction holds 10 bases that match TRBD1. This material consisted of peripheral blood, taken 28 days after the second AZD1222 dose. CDR3 loop: CSGQGASEKLFF. The base sequence is TGCAGCGGACAGGGGGCAAGTGAAAAACTGTTTTTT.